The clone carrying this T cell receptor beta chain was observed a handful of times. The target antigen is unknown. The source of the sample is a study of T cell responses to AZD1222 COVID-19 vaccine. Study-level results: Sampled repertoires all dated from after the peak T cell response. Unmutated variant regions are reportedly targeted by nearly half of spike-specific TCRs. An increase in Spike-specific TCR breadth and depth was observed after two AZD1222 doses.

Assay: immunoSEQ multiplex PCR; the TCRdb copy retains only in-frame clones and omits some. The data contain tens of thousands of clones, approximately 89% of them singletons. Germline CDR1 and CDR2: GTSNPN and SVGIG (reference sequence). The CDR3 is 17 amino acids. J lost 8 bases, V lost 5 bases, and 16 bases had no gene match. The source material was peripheral blood, sampled on day 0 of AZD1222 vaccination. This clonotype was obtained from an adult in good health. The chain has TRBV30 and TRBJ1-6; 9 nucleotides match TRBD1. CDR3 loop: CAWSLEGTGSRDSPLHF. CDR3 coding DNA: TGTGCCTGGTCATTAGAGGGGACAGGGTCAAGGGATTCACCCCTCCACTTT.